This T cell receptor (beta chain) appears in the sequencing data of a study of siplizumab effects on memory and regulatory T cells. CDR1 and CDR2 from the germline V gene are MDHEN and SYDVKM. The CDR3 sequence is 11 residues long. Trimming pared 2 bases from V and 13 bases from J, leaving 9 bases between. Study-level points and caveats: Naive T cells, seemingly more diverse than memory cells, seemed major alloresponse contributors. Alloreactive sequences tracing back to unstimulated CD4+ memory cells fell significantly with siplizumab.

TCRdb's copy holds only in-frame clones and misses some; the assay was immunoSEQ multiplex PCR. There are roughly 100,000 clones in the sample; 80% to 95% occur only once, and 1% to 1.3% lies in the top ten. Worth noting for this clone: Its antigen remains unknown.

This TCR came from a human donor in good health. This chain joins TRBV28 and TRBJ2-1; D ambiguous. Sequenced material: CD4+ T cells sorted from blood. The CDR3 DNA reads TGTGCCAGCAGTTTACACAGAGAACAGTTCTTC. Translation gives CASSLHREQFF.